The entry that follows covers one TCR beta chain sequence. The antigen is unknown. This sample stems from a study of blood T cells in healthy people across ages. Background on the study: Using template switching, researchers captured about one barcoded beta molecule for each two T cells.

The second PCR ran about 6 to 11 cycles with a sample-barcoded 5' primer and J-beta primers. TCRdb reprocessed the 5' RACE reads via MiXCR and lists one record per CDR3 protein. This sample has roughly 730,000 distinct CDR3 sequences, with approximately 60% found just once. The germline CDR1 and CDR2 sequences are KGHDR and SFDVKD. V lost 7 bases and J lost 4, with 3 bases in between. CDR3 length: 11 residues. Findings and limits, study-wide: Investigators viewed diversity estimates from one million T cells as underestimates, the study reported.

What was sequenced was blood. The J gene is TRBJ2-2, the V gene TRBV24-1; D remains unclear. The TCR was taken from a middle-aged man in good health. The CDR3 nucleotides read TGTGCCACCAGGGCCACCGGGGAGCTGTTTTTT. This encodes CATRATGELFF.